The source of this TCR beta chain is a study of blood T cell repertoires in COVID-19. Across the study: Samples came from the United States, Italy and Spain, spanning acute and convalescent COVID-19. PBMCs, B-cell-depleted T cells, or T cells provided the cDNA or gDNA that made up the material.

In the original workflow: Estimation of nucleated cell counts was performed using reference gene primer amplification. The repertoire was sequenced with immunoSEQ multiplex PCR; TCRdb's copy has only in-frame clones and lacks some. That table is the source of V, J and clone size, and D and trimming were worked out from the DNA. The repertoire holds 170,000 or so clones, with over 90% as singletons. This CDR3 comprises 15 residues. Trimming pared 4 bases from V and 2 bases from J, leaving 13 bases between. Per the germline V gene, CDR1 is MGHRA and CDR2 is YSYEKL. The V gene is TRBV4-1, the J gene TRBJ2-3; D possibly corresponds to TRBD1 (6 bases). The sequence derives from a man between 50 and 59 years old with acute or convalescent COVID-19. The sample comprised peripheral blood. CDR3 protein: CASSLLGQPTDTQYF. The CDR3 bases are TGCGCCAGCAGCCTACTAGGACAGCCCACAGATACGCAGTATTTT.